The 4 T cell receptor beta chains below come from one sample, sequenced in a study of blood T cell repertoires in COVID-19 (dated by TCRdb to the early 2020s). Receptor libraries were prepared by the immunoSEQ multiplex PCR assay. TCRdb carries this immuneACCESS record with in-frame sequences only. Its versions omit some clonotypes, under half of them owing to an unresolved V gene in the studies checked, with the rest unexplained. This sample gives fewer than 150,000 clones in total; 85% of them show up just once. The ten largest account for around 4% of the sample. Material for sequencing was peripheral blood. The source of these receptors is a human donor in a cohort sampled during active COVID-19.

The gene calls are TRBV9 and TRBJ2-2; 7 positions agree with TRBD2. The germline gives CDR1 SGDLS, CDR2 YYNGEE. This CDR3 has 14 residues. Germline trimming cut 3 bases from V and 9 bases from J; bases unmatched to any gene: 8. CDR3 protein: CASSAQLASRELFF. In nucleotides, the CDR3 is TGTGCCAGCAGCGCCCAACTAGCGTCTAGGGAGCTGTTTTTT.

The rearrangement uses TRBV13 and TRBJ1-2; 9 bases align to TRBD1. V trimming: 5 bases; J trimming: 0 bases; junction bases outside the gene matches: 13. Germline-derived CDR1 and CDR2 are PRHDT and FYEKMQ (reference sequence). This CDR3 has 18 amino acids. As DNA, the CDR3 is TGTGCCAGCAGCACTAGTCCGGGACAGGGTCTGTCTAACTATGGCTACACCTTC. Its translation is CASSTSPGQGLSNYGYTF.

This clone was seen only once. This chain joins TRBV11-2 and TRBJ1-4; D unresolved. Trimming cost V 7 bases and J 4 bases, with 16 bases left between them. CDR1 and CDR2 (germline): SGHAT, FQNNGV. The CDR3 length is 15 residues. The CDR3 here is CASTPRPGNNEKLFF. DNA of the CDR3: TGTGCCAGCACGCCACGTCCGGGGAATAATGAAAAACTGTTTTTT. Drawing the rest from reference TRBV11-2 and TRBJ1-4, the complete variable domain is EAGVAQSPRYKIIEKRQSVAFWCNPISGHATLYWYQQILGQGPKLLIQFQNNGVVDDSQLPKDRFSAERLKGVDSTLKIQPAKLEDSAVYLCASTPRPGNNEKLFFGSGTQLSVL.

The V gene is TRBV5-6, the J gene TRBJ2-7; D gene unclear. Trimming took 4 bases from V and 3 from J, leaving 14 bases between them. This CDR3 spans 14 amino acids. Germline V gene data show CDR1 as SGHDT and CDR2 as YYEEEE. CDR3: CASSPSRRDYEQYF. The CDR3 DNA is TGTGCCAGCAGCCCCTCACGAAGAGACTACGAGCAGTACTTC.